The text below deals with one T cell receptor beta chain. The antigen is unknown. This sample stems from a study of cytomegalovirus exposure and HLA in healthy donors. The study, taken as a whole, reports: Links to common viral pathogens appeared, in a later analysis, for several of the most significant clusters.

PCR used 60 Vbeta primers and 13 Jbeta primers. Using immunoSEQ multiplex PCR, the repertoire was profiled, and TCRdb retains in-frame clones only, with some absent. The data show about 110,000 clones, with around 80% seen just once and about 6.3% held by the top ten. Germline loops: CDR1 SGHNT, CDR2 YYREEE (reference sequence). V dropped 0 bases and J dropped 0; count of bases not matched to a gene: 2. The length of the CDR3 is 16 residues. The rearrangement links TRBV5-4 to TRBJ2-7; 11 bases line up with TRBD2. Sequenced input: PBMCs. The receptor was isolated from a man younger than 30 in good health and CMV-seronegative. The CDR3 spells CASSLGLAGLSYEQYF. In nucleotides, the CDR3 is TGTGCCAGCAGCTTGGGACTAGCGGGGCTCTCCTACGAGCAGTACTTC.